This is a list of T cell receptor beta chains from one sample in a study of T cell repertoires in cytomegalovirus infection. TCRdb fed the reads into MiXCR, producing one record per CDR3 protein. The sample consists of 65,000 to 90,000 distinct CDR3 sequences, 3.5% to 4% of them appearing once. The sample consisted of PBMCs. The receptors stem from a human donor in good health (CMV status not recorded). Some clones in this sample may be carry-over from other donors' samples. Each CDR3 is given with its conserved first and last residue. Each record gives: J gene, clone size, V gene, D gene, CDR3 DNA, CDR3 protein. D genes are given only for firm matches. Clone size appears in some rows only: once, few, many, or a class for an expanded clone.

J: TRBJ2-1; size: many; V: TRBV12-3/TRBV12-4; D: -; DNA: TGTGCCAGCAGTAGCAGGGTTTCCTACAATGAGCAGTTCTTC; CDR3: CASSSRVSYNEQFF
J: TRBJ1-1; size: many; V: TRBV20-1; D: -; DNA: TGCAGTGCTATGGGGCATTTCACTGAAGCTTTCTTT; CDR3: CSAMGHFTEAFF
J: TRBJ1-3; size: many; V: TRBV5-4; D: -; DNA: TGTGCCAGCAGCTTGGGACAGGGAAACACCATATATTTT; CDR3: CASSLGQGNTIYF
J: TRBJ1-1; size: many; V: TRBV4-2; D: -; DNA: TGTGCCAGCAGCGGCCCAAAGAACACTGAAGCTTTCTTT; CDR3: CASSGPKNTEAFF
J: TRBJ2-7; size: many; V: TRBV7-2; D: -; DNA: TGTGCCAGCAGTTCCTATAGCGGAGGCGAGCAGTACTTC; CDR3: CASSSYSGGEQYF
J: TRBJ2-7; size: many; V: TRBV12-3/TRBV12-4; D: TRBD1; DNA: TGTGCCAGCAGCCCCCGGACAGGTTTTTACGAGCAGTACTTC; CDR3: CASSPRTGFYEQYF
J: TRBJ2-7; size: many; V: TRBV19; D: TRBD1; DNA: TGTGCCAGTAGTCGGGACAGGGCCAACCACGAGCAGTACTTC; CDR3: CASSRDRANHEQYF
J: TRBJ2-1; size: medium-sized; V: TRBV4-3; D: -; DNA: TGCGCCAGCAGCCAAGATGGGCAGGGGAGTGAGCAGTTCTTC; CDR3: CASSQDGQGSEQFF
J: TRBJ1-1; size: many; V: TRBV29-1; D: -; DNA: TGCAGCGTTGAACGGCACTCTGAAGCTTTCTTT; CDR3: CSVERHSEAFF
J: TRBJ1-1; size: many; V: TRBV28; D: -; DNA: TGTGCCAGCAGTTTGGGGCTCGGGACACACTACACTGAAGCTTTCTTT; CDR3: CASSLGLGTHYTEAFF
J: TRBJ2-7; size: many; V: TRBV7-6; D: -; DNA: TGTGCCAGCAGCCCATGGTGCTGCCCCTACGAGCAGTACTTC; CDR3: CASSPWCCPYEQYF
J: TRBJ1-2; size: many; V: TRBV12-3/TRBV12-4; D: -; DNA: TGTGCCAGCAGTCACTCCCGGAAATTCTATGGCTACACCTTC; CDR3: CASSHSRKFYGYTF
J: TRBJ1-2; size: many; V: TRBV7-2; D: -; DNA: TGTGCCAGCAGCTTAGTTGCAGGGTCAGGTGGCTACACCTTC; CDR3: CASSLVAGSGGYTF
J: TRBJ2-6; size: many; V: TRBV14; D: -; DNA: TGTGCCAGCAGCCAAGATTTCGGCAGGCCGCCCCTGACTTTC; CDR3: CASSQDFGRPPLTF
J: TRBJ2-3; size: many; V: TRBV7-3; D: TRBD2; DNA: TGTGCCAGCAGCCCCAGCGGGAGTCCCCCAGATACGCAGTATTTT; CDR3: CASSPSGSPPDTQYF
J: TRBJ2-2; size: many; V: TRBV7-9; D: -; DNA: TGTGCCAGCAGCTTAGGCCCAACAGGGACGGAGGAGCTGTTTTTT; CDR3: CASSLGPTGTEELFF
J: TRBJ1-5; size: many; V: TRBV28; D: -; DNA: TGTGCCAGCAGTTTCCAGGGCCTCAATCAGCCCCAGCATTTT; CDR3: CASSFQGLNQPQHF
J: TRBJ2-1; size: many; V: TRBV20-1; D: -; DNA: TGCAGTGCTAGAGCCCCGGGGAGTGAGCAGTTCTTC; CDR3: CSARAPGSEQFF
J: TRBJ1-3; size: -; V: TRBV7-8; D: -; DNA: TGTGCCAGCAGCCCCGGAGGGTCCGCCTCTGGAAACACCATATATTTT; CDR3: CASSPGGSASGNTIYF
J: TRBJ2-1; size: many; V: TRBV6-1; D: -; DNA: TGTGCCAGCAGCAGACTACAGTCAAACAATGAGCAGTTCTTC; CDR3: CASSRLQSNNEQFF
J: TRBJ2-7; size: many; V: TRBV7-2; D: TRBD2; DNA: TGTGCCAGCGGGATAGCGGGAGTCGAGCAGTACTTC; CDR3: CASGIAGVEQYF
J: TRBJ1-4; size: many; V: TRBV2; D: -; DNA: TGTGCCAGCAGGGTGGGACTCACAACTAATGAAAAACTGTTTTTT; CDR3: CASRVGLTTNEKLFF
J: TRBJ2-5; size: many; V: TRBV7-8; D: TRBD1; DNA: TGTGCCAGCAGCCAACAGGGGGAATTAGAGACCCAGTACTTC; CDR3: CASSQQGELETQYF
J: TRBJ2-1; size: many; V: TRBV2; D: -; DNA: TGTGCCAGCAGTCGAAACTGGGGCCGGGACAATGAGCAGTTCTTC; CDR3: CASSRNWGRDNEQFF
J: TRBJ2-1; size: many; V: TRBV11-2; D: TRBD2; DNA: TGTGCCTCGGGGGGGCCCGGCTCCTACAATGAGCAGTTCTTC; CDR3: CASGGPGSYNEQFF
J: TRBJ1-5; size: many; V: TRBV12-3/TRBV12-4; D: -; DNA: TGTGCCAGCAAGGGGGGCGACAGGACCGTGAATCAGCCCCAGCATTTT; CDR3: CASKGGDRTVNQPQHF
J: TRBJ2-7; size: many; V: TRBV11-2; D: -; DNA: TGTGCCAGCAGCTTAAGGGGCAGCCACCAAAACTACGAGCAGTACTTC; CDR3: CASSLRGSHQNYEQYF
J: TRBJ2-6; size: many; V: TRBV7-2; D: TRBD1; DNA: TGTGCCAGCAGCCCCCGACAGGGTGGCTCTGGGGCCAACGTCCTGACTTTC; CDR3: CASSPRQGGSGANVLTF
J: TRBJ1-4; size: many; V: TRBV7-9; D: -; DNA: TGTGCCAGCAGCTTGGGGGCTGGGAAACTGTTTTTT; CDR3: CASSLGAGKLFF
J: TRBJ1-2; size: many; V: TRBV7-2; D: TRBD1; DNA: TGTGCCAGCAGCGGGACAGGGGCCCTATATGGCTACACCTTC; CDR3: CASSGTGALYGYTF
J: TRBJ2-7; size: many; V: TRBV7-2; D: -; DNA: TGTGCCAGCAGCTTGATAAACGGGGAGATCTACGAGCAGTACTTC; CDR3: CASSLINGEIYEQYF
J: TRBJ2-1; size: many; V: TRBV7-2; D: TRBD2; DNA: TGTGCCAGCAGCTTAGGGGGAGGGCTCAGGCAGTTCTTC; CDR3: CASSLGGGLRQFF
J: TRBJ2-1; size: many; V: TRBV7-3; D: -; DNA: TGTGCCAGCAGCTCGGAGCCTCTAGTCTCCTACAATGAGCAGTTCTTC; CDR3: CASSSEPLVSYNEQFF
J: TRBJ2-7; size: many; V: TRBV6-2/TRBV6-3; D: TRBD2; DNA: TGTGCCAGCAGTTACGGGGGAGGGGACTACGAGCAGTACTTC; CDR3: CASSYGGGDYEQYF
J: TRBJ2-1; size: few; V: TRBV19; D: -; DNA: TGTGCCAGTAGTACCGAGAGTGAGCAGTTCTTC; CDR3: CASSTESEQFF
J: TRBJ1-1; size: many; V: TRBV7-2; D: -; DNA: TGTGCCAGCAGCCGAGAGGCAACTAAGAACACTGAAGCTTTCTTT; CDR3: CASSREATKNTEAFF
J: TRBJ2-3; size: many; V: TRBV7-3; D: TRBD1; DNA: TGTGCCAGCAGCTACGGACAGGTCACAGATACGCAGTATTTT; CDR3: CASSYGQVTDTQYF
J: TRBJ2-3; size: many; V: TRBV7-2; D: -; DNA: TGTGCCAGCAGCTTAGGCAGGGGGGTCACAGATACGCAGTATTTT; CDR3: CASSLGRGVTDTQYF
J: TRBJ2-3; size: many; V: TRBV7-2; D: -; DNA: TGTGCCAGCAGCTTACTACTAGCTGCAGATACGCAGTATTTT; CDR3: CASSLLLAADTQYF
J: TRBJ2-7; size: many; V: TRBV25-1; D: -; DNA: TGTGCCAGCAGTGAAGGTTCTTGGGAGCAGTACTTC; CDR3: CASSEGSWEQYF
J: TRBJ2-3; size: many; V: TRBV6-5; D: TRBD2; DNA: TGTGCCGCGCAGCGGGGGGGGTTCCTCACAGATACGCAGTATTTT; CDR3: CAAQRGGFLTDTQYF
J: TRBJ2-5; size: many; V: TRBV7-2; D: -; DNA: TGTGCCAGCAGCTTAACCGGGGGGCGAGAGACCCAGTACTTC; CDR3: CASSLTGGRETQYF
J: TRBJ2-3; size: many; V: TRBV28; D: TRBD2; DNA: TGTGCCAGCAGTTCTCTAGCGGGAGGGACTAGCACAGATACGCAGTATTTT; CDR3: CASSSLAGGTSTDTQYF
J: TRBJ2-7; size: -; V: TRBV10-3; D: -; DNA: TGTGCCATCAGAGGGGCCGGCCACGAGCAGTACTTC; CDR3: CAIRGAGHEQYF
J: TRBJ2-4; size: many; V: TRBV2; D: TRBD2; DNA: TGTGCCAGCAGGGATAGCGGGGATGGGAACATTCAGTACTTC; CDR3: CASRDSGDGNIQYF
J: TRBJ2-3; size: many; V: TRBV10-3; D: -; DNA: TGTGCCATCAGCGCCTCAGGGGGAGGTTTTACAGATACGCAGTATTTT; CDR3: CAISASGGGFTDTQYF
J: TRBJ2-2; size: many; V: TRBV5-4; D: -; DNA: TGTGCCAGCAGCCTAGTGTACGGGGAGCTGTTTTTT; CDR3: CASSLVYGELFF
J: TRBJ1-3; size: many; V: TRBV7-2; D: -; DNA: TGTGCCAGCAGCTTAGAGGCGGGAAACACCATATATTTT; CDR3: CASSLEAGNTIYF
J: TRBJ2-3; size: many; V: TRBV7-2; D: -; DNA: TGTGCCAGCAGCTTAGTGGCTAAAAACACAGATACGCAGTATTTT; CDR3: CASSLVAKNTDTQYF
J: TRBJ1-1; size: many; V: TRBV6-1; D: -; DNA: TGTGCCAGCAGCCGAGACAATCTTAACACTGAAGCTTTCTTT; CDR3: CASSRDNLNTEAFF
J: TRBJ2-1; size: many; V: TRBV7-2; D: -; DNA: TGTGCCAGCAGCCCGGGACTGTTGACCAACAATGAGCAGTTCTTC; CDR3: CASSPGLLTNNEQFF
J: TRBJ2-7; size: many; V: TRBV7-4; D: TRBD2; DNA: TGTGCCAGCAGCCTTAACGGCCTAGCGGGAGAAACCTACGAGCAGTACTTC; CDR3: CASSLNGLAGETYEQYF
J: TRBJ1-1; size: many; V: TRBV7-2; D: TRBD1; DNA: TGTGCCAGCAGCCCTACCCAAAGGGGGCAAGAAGCTTTCTTT; CDR3: CASSPTQRGQEAFF